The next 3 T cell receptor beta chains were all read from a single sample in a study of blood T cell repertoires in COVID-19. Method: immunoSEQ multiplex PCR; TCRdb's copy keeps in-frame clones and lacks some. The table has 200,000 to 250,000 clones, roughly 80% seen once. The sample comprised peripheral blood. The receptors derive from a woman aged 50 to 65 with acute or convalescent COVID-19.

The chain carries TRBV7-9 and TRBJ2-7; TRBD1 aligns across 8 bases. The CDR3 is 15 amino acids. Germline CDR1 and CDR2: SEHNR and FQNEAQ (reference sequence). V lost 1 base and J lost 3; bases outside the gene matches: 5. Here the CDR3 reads CASSLDLGTGYEQYF. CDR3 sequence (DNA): TGTGCCAGCAGCTTAGACCTGGGGACAGGCTACGAGCAGTACTTC.

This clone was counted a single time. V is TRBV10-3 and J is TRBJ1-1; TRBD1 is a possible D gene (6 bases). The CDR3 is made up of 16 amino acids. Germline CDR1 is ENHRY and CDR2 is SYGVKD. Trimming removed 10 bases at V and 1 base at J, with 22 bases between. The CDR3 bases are TGTGCCACCCAGCAGACTAATCGACAGGCGAACACTGAAGCTTTCTTT. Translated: CATQQTNRQANTEAFF.

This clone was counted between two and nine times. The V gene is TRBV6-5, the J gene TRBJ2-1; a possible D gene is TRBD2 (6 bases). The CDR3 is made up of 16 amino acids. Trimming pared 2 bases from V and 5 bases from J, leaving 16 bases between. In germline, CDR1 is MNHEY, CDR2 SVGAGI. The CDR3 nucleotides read TGTGCCAGCAGTTACGGCACTAGCCAACTTCACAATGAGCAGTTCTTC. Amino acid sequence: CASSYGTSQLHNEQFF.